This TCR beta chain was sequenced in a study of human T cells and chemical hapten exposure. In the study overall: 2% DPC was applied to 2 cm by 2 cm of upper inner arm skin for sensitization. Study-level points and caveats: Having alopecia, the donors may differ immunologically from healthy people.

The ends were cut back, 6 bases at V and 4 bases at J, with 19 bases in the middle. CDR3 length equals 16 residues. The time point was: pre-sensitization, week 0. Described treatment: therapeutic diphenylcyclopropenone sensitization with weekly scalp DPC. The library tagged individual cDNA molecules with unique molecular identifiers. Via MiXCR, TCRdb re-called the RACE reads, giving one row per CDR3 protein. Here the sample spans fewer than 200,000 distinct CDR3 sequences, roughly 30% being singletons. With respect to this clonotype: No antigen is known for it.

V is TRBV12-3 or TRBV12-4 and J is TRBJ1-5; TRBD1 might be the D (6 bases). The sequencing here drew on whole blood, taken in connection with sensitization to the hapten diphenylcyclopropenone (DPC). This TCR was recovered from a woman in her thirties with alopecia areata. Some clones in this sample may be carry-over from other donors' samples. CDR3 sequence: CASRVGGAGSNQPQHF. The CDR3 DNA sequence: TGTGCCAGCAGGGTCGGGGGGGCAGGGAGTAATCAGCCCCAGCATTTT.